This entry concerns a single T cell receptor beta chain. The antigen it binds to is not known. The sample holds no much larger clone one base away, and base qualities are not on file. Inclusive of the bounding cysteine and phenylalanine, the CDR3 is 17 residues long. The entry retains the CDR3 DNA only, 51 bases that are in frame from base 1. Taken from the germline V gene (reference sequence), the CDR1 and CDR2 loops are PRHDT and FYEKMQ. V is pruned by 5 bases and J by 2 bases, leaving 11 bases of the junction without a gene match. These data belong to a study of blood T cell repertoires in COVID-19 (TCRdb year 2020). Broadly, across the study: Samples from collaborators originated in the United States, Italy and Spain and spanned both the acute and convalescent phases of COVID-19. Subjects who had been exposed to COVID-19, were actively infected with it, or had recovered from it provided the deeply sampled blood TCRbeta repertoires that made up the dataset. The sample metadata nearly always contained a de-identified subject ID, COVID-19 status, age in years and sex. The samples were drawn from the first 160 participants of the ongoing ImmuneRACE study and from 1,200 or so subjects provided by 6 global collaborators. Where HLA class I and class II types were available, the types were taken from metadata supplied by the sample provider, not from assay-based typing. The material from the prospective study consisted of cDNA or gDNA derived from T cells, B-cell-depleted T cells, or PBMCs. The repertoires were released in a freely available public database meant as a resource for research on the immune response to SARS-CoV-2. Results and caveats for the whole study, not just this receptor: Clinical and demographic metadata were provided uncurated, with the amount varying by source and participant.

Each collaborating institution followed its own protocols to collect whole blood in K2EDTA tubes. For TCRbeta analysis, collaborators shipped samples in one of three forms: frozen whole blood, isolated PBMCs, or DNA extracted from either of those sample types. TCRbeta CDR3 regions were amplified from genomic DNA by means of the immunoSEQ Assay, a bias-controlled multiplex PCR. The original pipeline was this. Within the assay, amplification of reference gene primers was used to estimate how many nucleated cells each sample contained. To quantify the absolute abundance of each unique TCRbeta CDR3 rearrangement, sequence reads were collapsed and filtered. Productive Simpson clonality was computed per sample as the square root of Simpson's diversity index over productive rearrangements. TCRdb stores this immuneACCESS table with in-frame sequences only. Part of the clones is absent; in the studies checked, under half of the shortfall reflects unresolved V genes, and no reason is known for the rest. V, J and clone size are those of that table, while D and trimming were read from the DNA. Across this sample there are fewer than 250,000 clones, with 75% to 85% seen only once. Of the sample, roughly 5% falls within the top ten clones.

The sample was peripheral blood. The sequence links TRBV13 to TRBJ2-2; 7 of the junction bases match TRBD1. The clonotype originates from a human donor in a cohort sampled during active COVID-19. At the DNA level, the sequence is TGTGCCAGCAGCACGGGACAGCGCGTCATCAACACCGGGGAGCTGTTTTTT. This sequence encodes CASSTGQRVINTGELFF.